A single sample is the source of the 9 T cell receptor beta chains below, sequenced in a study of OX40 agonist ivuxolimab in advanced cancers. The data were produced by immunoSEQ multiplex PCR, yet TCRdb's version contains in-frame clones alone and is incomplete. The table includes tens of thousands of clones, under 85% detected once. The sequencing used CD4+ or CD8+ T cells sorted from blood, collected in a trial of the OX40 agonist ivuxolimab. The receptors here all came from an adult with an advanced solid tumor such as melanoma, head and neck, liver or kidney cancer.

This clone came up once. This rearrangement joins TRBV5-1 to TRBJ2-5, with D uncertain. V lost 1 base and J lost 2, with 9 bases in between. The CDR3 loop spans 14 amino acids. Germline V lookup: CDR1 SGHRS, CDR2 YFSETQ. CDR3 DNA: TGCGCCAGCAGCTTGTTGTCTGCACAAGAGACCCAGTACTTC. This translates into CASSLLSAQETQYF.

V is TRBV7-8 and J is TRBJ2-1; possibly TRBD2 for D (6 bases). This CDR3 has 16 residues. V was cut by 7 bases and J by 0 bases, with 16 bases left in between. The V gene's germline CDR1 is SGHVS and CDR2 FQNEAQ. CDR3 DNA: TGTGCCAGCACCCAGCTTAGCGGCAGCTCCTACAATGAGCAGTTCTTC. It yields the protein CASTQLSGSSYNEQFF.

This chain's CDR3 is CASKKDTNTYNEQFF. CDR3 DNA sequence: TGTGCCAGCAAGAAGGACACGAACACCTACAATGAGCAGTTCTTC. The chain joins TRBV2 to TRBJ2-1, with D possibly being TRBD1 (5 bases). Deletions cut 7 bases from V and 2 bases from J, with 15 bases between. The CDR3 has 15 amino acids. Germline V gene lookup returns CDR1 SNHLY and CDR2 FYNNEI.

The CDR3 region is CASSPKGTGPISNQPQHF. The CDR3 DNA is TGTGCCAGCTCACCAAAAGGGACAGGTCCGATTAGCAATCAGCCCCAGCATTTT. The chain carries TRBV18 and TRBJ1-5, with 8 nucleotides matching TRBD1. Germline loops: CDR1 KGHSH, CDR2 LQKENI. CDR3 length equals 18 residues. Trimming cost V 2 bases and J 0 bases; bases outside gene matches: 9.

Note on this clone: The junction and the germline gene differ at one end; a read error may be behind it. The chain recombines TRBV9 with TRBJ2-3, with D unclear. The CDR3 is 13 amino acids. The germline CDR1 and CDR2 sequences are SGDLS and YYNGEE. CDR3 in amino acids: CASGVGLTDTQYF. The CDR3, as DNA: TGTGCCAGCGGCGTAGGCCTCACAGATACGCAGTATTTT.

The DNA for the CDR3 is TGTGCCAGCAGCCTTGGATGGGGGGGGCCCGCCGGGGAGCTGTTTTTT. This translates into CASSLGWGGPAGELFF. The chain couples TRBV7-6 to TRBJ2-2; perhaps TRBD2 as D (7 bases). The germline V gene encodes CDR1 SGHVS and CDR2 FNYEAQ. The CDR3 runs to 16 residues. The ends were cut back, 5 bases at V and 6 bases at J, with 19 bases in the middle.

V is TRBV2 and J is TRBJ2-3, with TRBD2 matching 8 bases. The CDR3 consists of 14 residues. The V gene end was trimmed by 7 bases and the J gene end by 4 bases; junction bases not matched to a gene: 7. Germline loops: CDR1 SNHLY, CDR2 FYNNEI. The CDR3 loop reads CASNREGGSDTQYF. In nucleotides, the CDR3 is TGTGCCAGCAACCGGGAGGGCGGGTCAGATACGCAGTATTTT.

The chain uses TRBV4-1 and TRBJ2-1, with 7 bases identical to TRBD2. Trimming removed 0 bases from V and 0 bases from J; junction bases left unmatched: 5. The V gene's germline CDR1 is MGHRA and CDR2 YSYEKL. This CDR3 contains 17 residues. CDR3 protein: CASSQDWGLHSYNEQFF. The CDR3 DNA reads TGCGCCAGCAGCCAAGACTGGGGACTACACTCCTACAATGAGCAGTTCTTC.

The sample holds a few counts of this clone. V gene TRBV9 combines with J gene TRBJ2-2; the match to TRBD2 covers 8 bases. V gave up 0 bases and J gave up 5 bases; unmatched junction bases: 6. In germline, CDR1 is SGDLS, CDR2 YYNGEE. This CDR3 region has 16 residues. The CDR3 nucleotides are TGTGCCAGCAGCGTAGTGGGAGCGGGAGTAACCGGGGAGCTGTTTTTT. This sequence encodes CASSVVGAGVTGELFF.